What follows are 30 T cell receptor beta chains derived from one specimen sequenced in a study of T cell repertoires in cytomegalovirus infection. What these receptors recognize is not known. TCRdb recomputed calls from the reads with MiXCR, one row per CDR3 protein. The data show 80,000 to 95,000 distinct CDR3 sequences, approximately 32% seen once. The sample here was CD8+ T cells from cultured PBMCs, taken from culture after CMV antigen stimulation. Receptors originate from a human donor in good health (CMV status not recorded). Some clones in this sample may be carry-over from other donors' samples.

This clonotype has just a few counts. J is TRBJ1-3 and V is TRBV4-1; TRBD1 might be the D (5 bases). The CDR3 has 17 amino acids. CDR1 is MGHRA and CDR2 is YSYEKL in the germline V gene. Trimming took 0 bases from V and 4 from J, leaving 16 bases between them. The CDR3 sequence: CASSQDLSRVYGNTIYF. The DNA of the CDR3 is TGCGCCAGCAGCCAAGATCTGAGCAGGGTTTACGGAAACACCATATATTTT.

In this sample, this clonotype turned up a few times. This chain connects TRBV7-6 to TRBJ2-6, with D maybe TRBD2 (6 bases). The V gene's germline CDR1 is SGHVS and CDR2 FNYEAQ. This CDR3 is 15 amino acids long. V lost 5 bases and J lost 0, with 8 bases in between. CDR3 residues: CASSHGGSGANVLTF. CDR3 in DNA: TGTGCCAGCAGCCACGGGGGCTCTGGGGCCAACGTCCTGACTTTC.

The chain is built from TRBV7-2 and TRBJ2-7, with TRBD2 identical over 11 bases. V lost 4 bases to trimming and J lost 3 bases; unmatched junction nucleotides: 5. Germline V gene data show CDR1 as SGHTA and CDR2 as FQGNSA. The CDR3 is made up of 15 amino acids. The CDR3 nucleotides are TGTGCCAGCAGCTCAACTAGCGGGGGTCACTACGAGCAGTACTTC. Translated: CASSSTSGGHYEQYF. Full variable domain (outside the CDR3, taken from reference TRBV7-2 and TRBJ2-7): GAGVSQSPSNKVTEKGKDVELRCDPISGHTALYWYRQSLGQGLEFLIYFQGNSAPDKSGLPSDRFSAERTGGSVSTLTIQRTQQEDSAVYLCASSSTSGGHYEQYFGPGTRLTVT.

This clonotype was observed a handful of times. CDR3: CASGDSSNEKLFF. For the CDR3, the DNA is TGTGCCAGCGGGGACAGTTCGAATGAAAAACTGTTTTTT. The chain has TRBV7-9 and TRBJ1-4, with 7 nucleotides matching TRBD1. Unmatched junction bases numbered 5, after V lost 8 bases and J lost 5 bases. Germline V gene lookup returns CDR1 SEHNR and CDR2 FQNEAQ (reference sequence). The CDR3 is 13 amino acids. The whole variable domain, filled in from reference TRBV7-9 and TRBJ1-4, reads DTGVSQNPRHKITKRGQNVTFRCDPISEHNRLYWYRQTLGQGPEFLTYFQNEAQLEKSRLLSDRFSAERPKGSFSTLEIQRTEQGDSAMYLCASGDSSNEKLFFGSGTQLSVL.

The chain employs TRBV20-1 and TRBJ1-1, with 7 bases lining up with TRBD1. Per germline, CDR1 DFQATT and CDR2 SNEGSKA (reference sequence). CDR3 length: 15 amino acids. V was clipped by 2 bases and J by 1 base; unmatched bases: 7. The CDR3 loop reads CSARRVGQENTEAFF. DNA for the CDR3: TGCAGTGCTAGAAGGGTCGGACAGGAGAACACTGAAGCTTTCTTT.

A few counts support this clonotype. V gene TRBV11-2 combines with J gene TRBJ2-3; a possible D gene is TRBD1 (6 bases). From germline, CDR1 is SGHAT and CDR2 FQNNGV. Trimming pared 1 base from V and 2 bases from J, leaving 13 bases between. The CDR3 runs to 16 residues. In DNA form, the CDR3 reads TGTGCCAGCAGCTTAGTGGCAGGGGACCCCACAGATACGCAGTATTTT. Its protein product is CASSLVAGDPTDTQYF.

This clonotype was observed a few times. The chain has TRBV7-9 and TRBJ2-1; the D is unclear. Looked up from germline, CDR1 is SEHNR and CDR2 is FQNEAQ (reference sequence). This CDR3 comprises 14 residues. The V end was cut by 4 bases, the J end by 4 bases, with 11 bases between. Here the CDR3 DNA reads TGTGCCAGCAGCTCACCCATTGGGTACAATGAGCAGTTCTTC. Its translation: CASSSPIGYNEQFF. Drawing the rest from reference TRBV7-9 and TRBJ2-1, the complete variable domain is DTGVSQNPRHKITKRGQNVTFRCDPISEHNRLYWYRQTLGQGPEFLTYFQNEAQLEKSRLLSDRFSAERPKGSFSTLEIQRTEQGDSAMYLCASSSPIGYNEQFFGPGTRLTVL.

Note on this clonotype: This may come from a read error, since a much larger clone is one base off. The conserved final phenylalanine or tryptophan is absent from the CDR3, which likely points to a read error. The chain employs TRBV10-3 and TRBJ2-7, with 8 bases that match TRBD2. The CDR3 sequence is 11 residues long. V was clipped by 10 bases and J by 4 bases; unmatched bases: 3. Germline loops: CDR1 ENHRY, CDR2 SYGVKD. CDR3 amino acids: CATGGGYEQYL. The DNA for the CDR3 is TGTGCCACGGGCGGGGGGTACGAGCAGTACCTC.

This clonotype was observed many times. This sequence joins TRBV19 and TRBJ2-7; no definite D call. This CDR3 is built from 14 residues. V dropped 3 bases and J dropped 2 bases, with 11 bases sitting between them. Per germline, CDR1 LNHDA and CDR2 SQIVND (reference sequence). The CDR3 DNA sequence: TGTGCCAGTAGTATCTCCCTCGATGCCTACGAGCAGTACTTC. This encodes CASSISLDAYEQYF. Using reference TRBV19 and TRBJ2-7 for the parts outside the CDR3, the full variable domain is DGGITQSPKYLFRKEGQNVTLSCEQNLNHDAMYWYRQDPGQGLRLIYYSQIVNDFQKGDIAEGYSVSREKKESFPLTVTSAQKNPTAFYLCASSISLDAYEQYFGPGTRLTVT.

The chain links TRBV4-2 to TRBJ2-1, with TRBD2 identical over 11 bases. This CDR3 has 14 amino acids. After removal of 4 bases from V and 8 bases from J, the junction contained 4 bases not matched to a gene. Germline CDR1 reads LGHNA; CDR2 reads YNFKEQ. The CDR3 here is CASSPLAGVDEQFF. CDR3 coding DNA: TGTGCCAGCAGCCCACTAGCGGGGGTGGATGAGCAGTTCTTC.

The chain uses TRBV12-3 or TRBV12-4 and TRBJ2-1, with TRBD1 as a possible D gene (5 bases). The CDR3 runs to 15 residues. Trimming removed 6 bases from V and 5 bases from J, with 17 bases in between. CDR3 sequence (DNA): TGTGCCAGCAGATTACAGTTAGGGGAAAACAATGAGCAGTTCTTC. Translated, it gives CASRLQLGENNEQFF.

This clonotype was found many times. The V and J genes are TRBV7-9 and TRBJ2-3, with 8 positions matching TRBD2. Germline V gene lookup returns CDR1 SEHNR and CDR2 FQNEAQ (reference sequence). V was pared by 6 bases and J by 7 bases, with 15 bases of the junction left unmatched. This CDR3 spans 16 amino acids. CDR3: CASRQTSGGPRHTQYF. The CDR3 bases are TGTGCCAGCAGACAAACGAGCGGGGGCCCCCGCCATACGCAGTATTTT.

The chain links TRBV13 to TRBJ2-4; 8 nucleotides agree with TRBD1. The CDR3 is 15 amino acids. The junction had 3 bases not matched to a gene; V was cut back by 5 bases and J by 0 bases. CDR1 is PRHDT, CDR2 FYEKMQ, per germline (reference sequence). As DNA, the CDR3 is TGTGCCAGCAGCGACAGGGGCCTAGCCAAAAACATTCAGTACTTC. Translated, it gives CASSDRGLAKNIQYF.

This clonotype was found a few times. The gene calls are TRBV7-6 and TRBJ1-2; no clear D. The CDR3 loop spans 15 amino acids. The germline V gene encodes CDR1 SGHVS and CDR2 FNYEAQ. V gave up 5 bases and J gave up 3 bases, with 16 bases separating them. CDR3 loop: CASSPSPLRDYGYTF. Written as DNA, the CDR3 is TGTGCCAGCAGCCCTAGTCCTCTACGGGACTATGGCTACACCTTC. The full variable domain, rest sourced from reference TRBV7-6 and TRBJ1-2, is GAGVSQSPRYKVTKRGQDVALRCDPISGHVSLYWYRQALGQGPEFLTYFNYEAQQDKSGLPNDRFSAERPEGSISTLTIQRTEQRDSAMYRCASSPSPLRDYGYTFGSGTRLTVV.

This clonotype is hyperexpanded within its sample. CDR3 sequence: CSASILTGEDTQYF. In DNA, the CDR3 is TGCAGTGCTTCTATACTAACAGGGGAAGATACGCAGTATTTT. V gene TRBV20-1 combines with J gene TRBJ2-3; 7 positions agree with TRBD1. Looked up from germline, CDR1 is DFQATT and CDR2 is SNEGSKA (reference sequence). Trimming at V came to 5 bases and at J to 5 bases, leaving 10 bases not matched to a gene. The CDR3 extends over 14 amino acids.

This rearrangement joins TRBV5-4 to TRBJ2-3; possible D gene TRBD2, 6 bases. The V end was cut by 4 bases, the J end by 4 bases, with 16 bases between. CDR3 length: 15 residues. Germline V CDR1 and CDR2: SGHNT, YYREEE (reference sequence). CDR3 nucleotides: TGTGCCAGCAGCCAAGGACTACCGGGGGCAGATACGCAGTATTTT. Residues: CASSQGLPGADTQYF.

Here the CDR3 DNA reads TGTGCCAGCAGTTTACCCACGACAGAAGACGACGAGCAGTACTTC. Residues: CASSLPTTEDDEQYF. The chain employs TRBV28 and TRBJ2-7; possibly TRBD1 for D (5 bases). The CDR3 runs 15 residues. The ends were cut back, 2 bases at V and 5 bases at J, with 16 bases in the middle. Germline-derived CDR1 and CDR2 are MDHEN and SYDVKM.

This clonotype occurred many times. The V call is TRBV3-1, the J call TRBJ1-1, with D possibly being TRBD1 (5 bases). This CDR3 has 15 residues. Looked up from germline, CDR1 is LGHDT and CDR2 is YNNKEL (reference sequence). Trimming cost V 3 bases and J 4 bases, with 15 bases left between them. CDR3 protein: CASSQNLGVGTEAFF. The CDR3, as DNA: TGTGCCAGCAGCCAGAACCTAGGGGTAGGCACTGAAGCTTTCTTT.

For the CDR3, the DNA is TGTGCCAGCAGCTTTCATCATTTGTACGAGCAGTACTTC. Amino acids: CASSFHHLYEQYF. The J gene is TRBJ2-7, the V gene TRBV13; D not certain. CDR3 length: 13 residues. Trimming pared 3 bases from V and 4 bases from J, leaving 10 bases between. Germline V gene sequence: CDR1 PRHDT, CDR2 FYEKMQ (reference sequence).

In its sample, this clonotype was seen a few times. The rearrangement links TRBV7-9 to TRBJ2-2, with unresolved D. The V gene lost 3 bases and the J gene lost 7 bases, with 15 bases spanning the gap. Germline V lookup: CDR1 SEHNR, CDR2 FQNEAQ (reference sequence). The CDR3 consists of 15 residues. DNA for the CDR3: TGTGCCAGCAGCTTTACCTCGACCAGAGGCGGGGAGCTGTTTTTT. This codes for CASSFTSTRGGELFF.

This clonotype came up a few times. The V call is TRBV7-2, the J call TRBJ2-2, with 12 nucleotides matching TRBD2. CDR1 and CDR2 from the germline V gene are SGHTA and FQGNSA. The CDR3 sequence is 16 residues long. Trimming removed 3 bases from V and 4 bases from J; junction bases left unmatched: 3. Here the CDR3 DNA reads TGTGCCAGCAGCTTTCTAGCGGGGGGGGGCACCGGGGAGCTGTTTTTT. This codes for CASSFLAGGGTGELFF.

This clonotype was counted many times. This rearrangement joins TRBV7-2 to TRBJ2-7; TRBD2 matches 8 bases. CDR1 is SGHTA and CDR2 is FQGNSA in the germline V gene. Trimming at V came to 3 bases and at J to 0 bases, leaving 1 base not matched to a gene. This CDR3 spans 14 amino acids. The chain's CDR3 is CASSFAGGSYEQYF. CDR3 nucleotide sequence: TGTGCCAGCAGCTTCGCGGGGGGCTCCTACGAGCAGTACTTC. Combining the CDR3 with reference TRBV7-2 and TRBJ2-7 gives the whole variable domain GAGVSQSPSNKVTEKGKDVELRCDPISGHTALYWYRQSLGQGLEFLIYFQGNSAPDKSGLPSDRFSAERTGGSVSTLTIQRTQQEDSAVYLCASSFAGGSYEQYFGPGTRLTVT.

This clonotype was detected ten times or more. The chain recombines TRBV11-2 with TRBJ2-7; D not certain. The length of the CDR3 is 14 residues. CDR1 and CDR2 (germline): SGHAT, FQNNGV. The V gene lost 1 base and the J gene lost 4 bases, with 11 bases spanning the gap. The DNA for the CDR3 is TGTGCCAGCAGCTTAGGAGGAACTGTATACGAGCAGTACTTC. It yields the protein CASSLGGTVYEQYF.

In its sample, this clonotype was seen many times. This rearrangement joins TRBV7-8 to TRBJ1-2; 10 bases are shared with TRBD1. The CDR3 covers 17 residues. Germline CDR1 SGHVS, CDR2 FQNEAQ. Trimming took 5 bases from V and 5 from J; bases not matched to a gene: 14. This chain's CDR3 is CASSPLSTGGALYGYTF. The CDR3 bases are TGTGCCAGCAGCCCACTCTCGACAGGGGGCGCTTTATATGGCTACACCTTC.

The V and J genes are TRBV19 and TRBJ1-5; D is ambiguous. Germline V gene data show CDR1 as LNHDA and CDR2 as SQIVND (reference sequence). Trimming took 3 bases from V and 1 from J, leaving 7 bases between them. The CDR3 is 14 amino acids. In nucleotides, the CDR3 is TGTGCCAGTAGTATTCTCAGCAGCAATCAGCCCCAGCATTTT. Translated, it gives CASSILSSNQPQHF.

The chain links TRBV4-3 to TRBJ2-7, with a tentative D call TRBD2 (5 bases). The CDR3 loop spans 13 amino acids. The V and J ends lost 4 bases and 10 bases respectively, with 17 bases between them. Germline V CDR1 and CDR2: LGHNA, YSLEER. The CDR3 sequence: CASSPSRTGNQYF. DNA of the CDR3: TGCGCCAGCAGCCCCAGTAGGACGGGAAATCAGTACTTC.

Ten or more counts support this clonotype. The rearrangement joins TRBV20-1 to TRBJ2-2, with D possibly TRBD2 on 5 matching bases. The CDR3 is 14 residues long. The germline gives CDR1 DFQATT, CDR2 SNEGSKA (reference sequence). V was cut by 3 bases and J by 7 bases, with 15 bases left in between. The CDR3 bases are TGCAGTGCTAGTTTTCCGGGGTTGGACGGGGAGCTGTTTTTT. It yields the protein CSASFPGLDGELFF.

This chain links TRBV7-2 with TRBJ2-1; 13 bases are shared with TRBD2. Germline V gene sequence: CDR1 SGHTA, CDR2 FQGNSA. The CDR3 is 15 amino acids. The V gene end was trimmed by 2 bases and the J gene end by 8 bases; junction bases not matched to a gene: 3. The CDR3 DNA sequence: TGTGCCAGCAGCTTAACTAGCGGGGGGGCCGATGAGCAGTTCTTC. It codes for CASSLTSGGADEQFF. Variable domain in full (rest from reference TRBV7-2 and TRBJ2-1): GAGVSQSPSNKVTEKGKDVELRCDPISGHTALYWYRQSLGQGLEFLIYFQGNSAPDKSGLPSDRFSAERTGGSVSTLTIQRTQQEDSAVYLCASSLTSGGADEQFFGPGTRLTVL.

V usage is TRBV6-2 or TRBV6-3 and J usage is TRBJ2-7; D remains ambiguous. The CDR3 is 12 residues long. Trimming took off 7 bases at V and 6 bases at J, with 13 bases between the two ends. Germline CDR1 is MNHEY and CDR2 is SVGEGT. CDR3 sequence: CASTPGFTEQYF. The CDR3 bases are TGTGCCAGCACTCCGGGTTTTACCGAGCAGTACTTC.

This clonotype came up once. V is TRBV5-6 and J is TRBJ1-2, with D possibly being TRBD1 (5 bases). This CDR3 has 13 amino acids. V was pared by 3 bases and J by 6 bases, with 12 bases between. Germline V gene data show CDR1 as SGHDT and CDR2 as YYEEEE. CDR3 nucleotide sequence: TGTGCCAGCAGCTCGGGACTAGATGATGGCTACACCTTC. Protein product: CASSSGLDDGYTF.